This passage covers 27 T cell receptor beta chains from one sample sequenced in a study of cytomegalovirus exposure and HLA in healthy donors. With 60 Vbeta and 13 Jbeta primers, the PCR was carried out. Produced via immunoSEQ multiplex PCR; TCRdb's table is partial and in-frame only. The table lists roughly 100,000 clones, around four fifths of them singletons. Sequenced material: PBMCs. These receptors originate from a woman aged 40 to 55 in good health and CMV-seronegative.

This chain connects TRBV6-5 to TRBJ1-6, with 7 bases lining up with TRBD1. Germline V gene sequence: CDR1 MNHEY, CDR2 SVGAGI. CDR3 size: 16 residues. Trimming removed 0 bases from V and 8 bases from J; junction bases left unmatched: 7. CDR3 nucleotides: TGTGCCAGCAGTTACTCGATCGCAGGGGGAGATTCACCCCTCCACTTT. This translates into CASSYSIAGGDSPLHF.

V is TRBV25-1 and J is TRBJ2-1, with 7 positions matching TRBD1. There are 15 residues in the CDR3. V gave up 3 bases and J gave up 4 bases; unmatched junction bases: 6. Germline CDR1 is MGHDK and CDR2 is SYGVNS. Here the CDR3 DNA reads TGTGCCAGCAGTGAGTCGACAGGGCGGTACAATGAGCAGTTCTTC. It specifies CASSESTGRYNEQFF.

The chain has TRBV20-1 and TRBJ1-2; no definite D call. Germline lookup yields CDR1 DFQATT and CDR2 SNEGSKA (reference sequence). CDR3 size: 10 residues. Trimming took off 2 bases at V and 7 bases at J, with 5 bases between the two ends. The CDR3 spells CSARRGGYTF. The CDR3 DNA reads TGCAGTGCTAGAAGAGGTGGCTACACCTTC.

The DNA of the CDR3 is TGCGCCAGCAGCTTGGAATCCGTCGGGAAGACCCAGTACTTC. The encoded protein is CASSLESVGKTQYF. The V gene is TRBV5-1, the J gene TRBJ2-5; possible D gene TRBD2, 5 bases. V was shortened by 0 bases and J by 6 bases, with 12 bases between the two germline ends. The CDR3 sequence is 14 residues long. CDR1 SGHRS and CDR2 YFSETQ come from the germline V gene.

The chain links TRBV4-2 to TRBJ2-7; D is undetermined. The CDR3 is 13 residues long. Germline V lookup: CDR1 LGHNA, CDR2 YNFKEQ. Trimming shortened V by 0 bases and J by 9 bases, and 12 bases separated the two germline ends. The CDR3 nucleotides are TGTGCCAGCAGCCAAGATCTCCAGGTCGGGCAGTACTTC. The encoded protein is CASSQDLQVGQYF.

The J gene is TRBJ2-7, the V gene TRBV4-2, with 8 bases aligning to TRBD2. The CDR3 has 18 residues. V shed 3 bases, J shed 1 base, and the junction held 14 bases outside the gene matches. Germline assignment: CDR1 LGHNA and CDR2 YNFKEQ. CDR3 sequence (DNA): TGTGCCAGCAGCCAGGAGGGATTGCAACTAGCGGCTTCCTACGAGCAGTACTTC. This encodes CASSQEGLQLAASYEQYF.

The chain couples TRBV7-9 to TRBJ1-1, with D unclear. The CDR3 length is 14 residues. V lost 6 bases, J lost 5 bases, and 16 bases lay in between. Germline CDR1 and CDR2: SEHNR and FQNEAQ (reference sequence). CDR3 DNA: TGTGCCAGCAGTCCTCCGGGCCGAGGGACTGAAGCTTTCTTT. Its translation is CASSPPGRGTEAFF.

The chain links TRBV6-1 to TRBJ1-5; the D gene is possibly TRBD1 (6 bases). Germline CDR1 is MNHNS and CDR2 is SASEGT. The CDR3 has 15 residues. Between the trimmed V and J ends, which lost 0 bases and 6 bases, there was a span of 12 bases. CDR3 region: CASSEALGAGQPQHF. The CDR3 DNA reads as TGTGCCAGCAGTGAAGCGCTGGGGGCGGGTCAGCCCCAGCATTTT.

Points on this clone: The final CDR3 position lacks the conserved phenylalanine or tryptophan, pointing to a likely read error. The rearrangement links TRBV7-9 to TRBJ1-2; tentatively, D is TRBD1 (5 bases). The V gene's germline CDR1 is SEHNR and CDR2 FQNEAQ (reference sequence). This CDR3 is 11 amino acids long. The V end was cut by 5 bases, the J end by 5 bases, with 6 bases between. The DNA for the CDR3 is TGTGCCAGCAGCCCAGGGTATGGCTACACCGTC. Amino acid sequence: CASSPGYGYTV.

V usage is TRBV5-1 and J usage is TRBJ2-7; D perhaps matches TRBD2 (6 bases). The CDR3 extends over 14 amino acids. The V end lost 4 bases, the J end lost 0 bases, and 11 bases lay between the germline ends. Germline CDR1 SGHRS, CDR2 YFSETQ. In nucleotides, the CDR3 is TGCGCCAGCAGCGTTTTGGAGGGCTCCTACGAGCAGTACTTC. It yields the protein CASSVLEGSYEQYF.

The rearrangement links TRBV19 to TRBJ2-5, with 7 bases matching TRBD1. The CDR3 length is 14 residues. V trimming: 4 bases; J trimming: 5 bases; junction bases outside the gene matches: 7. Germline V lookup: CDR1 LNHDA, CDR2 SQIVND (reference sequence). CDR3 residues: CASSSYRGGETQYF. The DNA for the CDR3 is TGTGCCAGTAGTAGTTACAGGGGTGGGGAGACCCAGTACTTC.

The gene calls are TRBV9 and TRBJ2-1; the match to TRBD2 covers 9 bases. V shed 2 bases and J 4 bases; nucleotides not matched to a gene: 4. Germline loops: CDR1 SGDLS, CDR2 YYNGEE. The CDR3 length is 15 residues. The CDR3 coding sequence is TGTGCCAGCAGCGTGACTAGCGGTAATTACAATGAGCAGTTCTTC. Protein: CASSVTSGNYNEQFF.

The chain couples TRBV5-1 to TRBJ2-3, with 9 bases that match TRBD1. V lost 2 bases, J lost 4 bases, and 5 bases stayed unmatched. The CDR3 has 15 amino acids. Germline values: CDR1 SGHRS, CDR2 YFSETQ. In DNA form, the CDR3 reads TGCGCCAGCAGCTTCCCGGACAGGGGAGCAGATACGCAGTATTTT. Translated: CASSFPDRGADTQYF.

The chain links TRBV7-2 to TRBJ2-1; D might be TRBD2 (6 bases). This CDR3 spans 13 amino acids. V lost 5 bases, J lost 7 bases, and 12 bases lay in between. The germline V gene encodes CDR1 SGHTA and CDR2 FQGNSA. The DNA for the CDR3 is TGTGCCAGCAGCCGGGGACTTTGGAATGAGCAGTTCTTC. Residues: CASSRGLWNEQFF. Full variable domain (missing parts from reference TRBV7-2 and TRBJ2-1): GAGVSQSPSNKVTEKGKDVELRCDPISGHTALYWYRQSLGQGLEFLIYFQGNSAPDKSGLPSDRFSAERTGGSVSTLTIQRTQQEDSAVYLCASSRGLWNEQFFGPGTRLTVL.

This chain links TRBV28 with TRBJ1-6, with D possibly matching TRBD1 (6 bases). The length of the CDR3 is 16 residues. Trimming removed 5 bases at V and 5 bases at J, with 16 bases between. Germline values: CDR1 MDHEN, CDR2 SYDVKM. The CDR3 loop is CASSPYVDRNNSPLHF. The CDR3 DNA is TGTGCCAGCAGTCCCTACGTGGACAGAAATAATTCACCCCTCCACTTT.

The chain combines TRBV5-1 with TRBJ1-4; 8 bases match TRBD1. This CDR3 is 16 amino acids long. J lost 4 bases, V lost 4 bases, and 9 bases had no gene match. The V gene's germline CDR1 is SGHRS and CDR2 YFSETQ. The CDR3 DNA reads TGCGCCAGCAGCCCCAGGGGGCGCGAGGTTAATGAAAAACTGTTTTTT. It is translated as CASSPRGREVNEKLFF.

The chain has TRBV4-2 and TRBJ2-3; TRBD1 matches 10 bases. The CDR3 contains 15 residues. CDR1 is LGHNA and CDR2 is YNFKEQ in the germline V gene. After removal of 1 base from V and 5 bases from J, the junction contained 3 bases not matched to a gene. The chain's CDR3 is CASSQARDRGDTQYF. The CDR3, as DNA: TGTGCCAGCAGCCAAGCCCGGGACAGGGGAGATACGCAGTATTTT.

The rearrangement joins TRBV28 to TRBJ1-1, with D possibly being TRBD1 (6 bases). The CDR3 runs 13 residues. Germline-derived CDR1 and CDR2 are MDHEN and SYDVKM. V dropped 3 bases and J dropped 5 bases, with 10 bases sitting between them. The CDR3 spells CASSFPGETEAFF. Written as DNA, the CDR3 is TGTGCCAGCAGTTTTCCAGGGGAGACTGAAGCTTTCTTT.

The chain joins TRBV5-1 to TRBJ1-2, with 10 bases matching TRBD1. The germline V gene encodes CDR1 SGHRS and CDR2 YFSETQ. The CDR3 sequence is 15 residues long. The J segment lost 5 bases and the V segment lost 4 bases, leaving 8 bases of the junction unmatched. The CDR3 loop reads CASSKTGTGVYGYTF. The CDR3 nucleotides are TGCGCCAGCAGCAAAACCGGGACAGGGGTTTATGGCTACACCTTC.

This sequence joins TRBV6-1 and TRBJ2-3; 7 bases align to TRBD1. Germline CDR1 MNHNS, CDR2 SASEGT. Unmatched junction bases numbered 26, after V lost 1 base and J lost 4 bases. This CDR3 comprises 22 residues. The CDR3 DNA reads as TGTGCCAGCAGTGAAGGGGGTAGGTCTGGCCTCCGATTAGACAGGGTGGCAGATACGCAGTATTTT. It yields the protein CASSEGGRSGLRLDRVADTQYF.

This rearrangement joins TRBV29-1 to TRBJ2-1; TRBD2 agrees at 13 bases. Germline V gene lookup returns CDR1 SQVTM and CDR2 ANQGSEA. V shed 6 bases, J shed 10 bases, and the junction held 9 bases outside the gene matches. The CDR3 is 14 amino acids. CDR3 loop: CSVTTSGGAREQFF. The CDR3 DNA follows: TGCAGCGTCACCACTAGCGGGGGGGCCAGGGAGCAGTTCTTC.

The rearrangement links TRBV29-1 to TRBJ1-2; D perhaps matches TRBD1 (6 bases). Germline V gene lookup returns CDR1 SQVTM and CDR2 ANQGSEA. V shed 2 bases and J shed 5 bases, with 18 bases lying between them. The CDR3 spans 15 residues. The CDR3 nucleotides read TGCAGCGTTGAAATGGGCACCGGGACACAATATGGCTACACCTTC. Residues: CSVEMGTGTQYGYTF.

The chain carries TRBV4-3 and TRBJ1-2; 10 bases align to TRBD1. With 3 bases clipped from V and 2 bases from J, the junction kept 6 bases outside the gene matches. The CDR3 loop spans 16 amino acids. Germline values: CDR1 LGHNA, CDR2 YSLEER. The CDR3 reads CASSQGWTGGNYGYTF. DNA of the CDR3: TGCGCCAGCAGCCAGGGATGGACAGGGGGAAACTATGGCTACACCTTC.

This chain uses TRBV15 with TRBJ2-2, with D possibly being TRBD2 (5 bases). V lost 0 bases, J lost 5 bases, and 16 bases lay in between. CDR1 and CDR2 (germline): LNHNV, YYDKDF (reference sequence). The CDR3 has 17 residues. CDR3 in amino acids: CATSRDYSEGITGELFF. CDR3 in DNA: TGTGCCACCAGCAGAGATTATAGCGAGGGAATAACCGGGGAGCTGTTTTTT. Filled out from reference TRBV15 and TRBJ2-2, the complete variable domain reads DAMVIQNPRYQVTQFGKPVTLSCSQTLNHNVMYWYQQKSSQAPKLLFHYYDKDFNNEADTPDNFQSRRPNTSFCFLDIRSPGLGDTAMYLCATSRDYSEGITGELFFGEGSRLTVL.

The chain recombines TRBV27 with TRBJ1-1, with 8 bases that match TRBD1. The CDR3 is made up of 13 amino acids. The V gene end was trimmed by 7 bases and the J gene end by 5 bases; junction bases not matched to a gene: 6. Germline V gene lookup returns CDR1 MNHEY and CDR2 SMNVEV (reference sequence). The CDR3 DNA follows: TGTGCCAGCAACTCGGACAGGGTGACTGAAGCTTTCTTT. It yields the protein CASNSDRVTEAFF.

The CDR3 coding sequence is TGTGCCAGCAGTGTTAGCTCTTCTCTGGGAAACACCATATATTTT. Its translation is CASSVSSSLGNTIYF. The chain uses TRBV2 and TRBJ1-3; no firm D call. V was trimmed by 4 bases and J by 4 bases, leaving 14 bases between them. The CDR3 is 15 amino acids. From germline, CDR1 is SNHLY and CDR2 FYNNEI.

This sequence joins TRBV7-2 and TRBJ1-2, with D perhaps TRBD1 (5 bases). V was shortened by 6 bases and J by 8 bases, with 13 bases between the two germline ends. This CDR3 region has 12 residues. Germline CDR1 SGHTA, CDR2 FQGNSA. The CDR3 sequence: CASSTRVGGYTF. DNA for the CDR3: TGTGCCAGCAGTACCAGGGTTGGGGGCTACACCTTC.